The 7 T cell receptor beta chains given below trace back to one sample, sequenced in a study of blood T cell repertoires in COVID-19. The data were produced by immunoSEQ multiplex PCR, yet TCRdb's version contains in-frame clones alone and is incomplete. This sample has about 130,000 clones, with around 87% found just once. The sequenced material came from peripheral blood. These receptors were taken from a woman aged 55-75 years with acute or convalescent COVID-19.

The sample holds a few counts of this clone. The chain is built from TRBV19 and TRBJ1-1, with D uncertain. Trimming shortened V by 1 base and J by 1 base, and 7 bases separated the two germline ends. Germline CDR1 is LNHDA and CDR2 is SQIVND (reference sequence). The CDR3 runs to 14 residues. CDR3 nucleotide sequence: TGTGCCAGTAGTATAGTCTACGGGAACACTGAAGCTTTCTTT. This codes for CASSIVYGNTEAFF.

The chain joins TRBV10-2 to TRBJ2-1; D gene ambiguous. From germline, CDR1 is WSHSY and CDR2 SAAADI. The CDR3 consists of 11 residues. V was pared by 4 bases and J by 8 bases, with 6 bases between. CDR3 nucleotides: TGCGCCAGCAGTGGCGGATATGAGCAGTTCTTC. The encoded protein is CASSGGYEQFF.

V is TRBV27 and J is TRBJ2-5, with D perhaps TRBD2 (5 bases). Trimming pared 0 bases from V and 4 bases from J, leaving 15 bases between. This CDR3 has 16 residues. Germline V CDR1 and CDR2: MNHEY, SMNVEV (reference sequence). CDR3 sequence: CASSLSITRERETQYF. The DNA of the CDR3 is TGTGCCAGCAGTTTATCCATCACTAGAGAACGAGAGACCCAGTACTTC.

This clone has a handful of counts. The chain couples TRBV30 to TRBJ2-7; a weak D match, TRBD1 (6 bases). V shed 0 bases and J shed 7 bases, with 13 bases lying between them. Germline V gives CDR1 GTSNPN, CDR2 SVGIG (reference sequence). The CDR3 is 13 amino acids. The CDR3 nucleotides read TGTGCCTGGAGTGTGGGACAAACGGGGGAGCAGTACTTC. It translates to CAWSVGQTGEQYF.

This chain links TRBV7-2 with TRBJ2-1; 8 nucleotides line up with TRBD2. This CDR3 is built from 13 residues. J gave up 15 bases and V 5 bases, and 12 bases lay outside the gene matches. The germline gives CDR1 SGHTA, CDR2 FQGNSA. The CDR3 DNA sequence: TGTGCCAGCAGCAGCGGAGGTAGCGGGGAAGGGTTCTTC. It yields the protein CASSSGGSGEGFF.

This chain uses TRBV11-3 with TRBJ1-4, with no clear D. The ends were cut back, 1 base at V and 0 bases at J, with 6 bases in the middle. From germline, CDR1 is SGHNT and CDR2 YENEEA. This CDR3 has 15 amino acids. CDR3 in DNA: TGTGCCAGCAGCTTAGCCAGCGCAACTAATGAAAAACTGTTTTTT. Its translation is CASSLASATNEKLFF.

The chain has TRBV3-1 (or the pseudogene TRBV3-2) and TRBJ1-4, with D possibly being TRBD1 (6 bases). Trimming took 4 bases from V and 8 from J, leaving 14 bases between them. Germline values: CDR1 LGHDT, CDR2 YNNKEL (reference sequence). CDR3 length equals 14 residues. CDR3 bases: TGTGCCAGCAGCCCTACAGGGCGGAGGGAAAAACTGTTTTTT. This sequence encodes CASSPTGRREKLFF.